These T cell receptor beta chains were read from a single sample in a study of Graves' ophthalmopathy and Graves' hyperthyroidism. MiXCR was run by TCRdb on the multiplex PCR reads, yielding one entry per CDR3 protein. The sample has around 600,000 distinct CDR3 sequences, roughly 41% seen once. Sequencing input: peripheral blood. Receptors originate from an adult man with Graves' ophthalmopathy. Each CDR3 is given with its conserved first and last residue. A D gene is named only where the DNA matches it firmly. Not every row has a clone size; where given, it reads once, few, many or a size class.

CDR3aa: CASSLNVLVARAMNTEAFF; CDR3nt: TGTGCCAGCAGCTTAAATGTTCTCGTGGCCAGAGCGATGAACACTGAAGCTTTCTTT; v_gene: TRBV7-3; d_gene: NA; abundance: few; j_gene: TRBJ1-1
CDR3aa: CSARAGALETQYF; CDR3nt: TGCAGTGCTAGGGCAGGGGCCCTAGAGACCCAGTACTTC; v_gene: TRBV20-1; d_gene: NA; abundance: few; j_gene: TRBJ2-5
CDR3aa: CASSFGSDLKETQYF; CDR3nt: TGTGCCAGCAGCTTTGGGTCCGACCTAAAAGAGACCCAGTACTTC; v_gene: TRBV7-2; d_gene: NA; abundance: once; j_gene: TRBJ2-5
CDR3aa: CASSPETGWAEEAFF; CDR3nt: TGCGCCAGCAGCCCTGAGACAGGGTGGGCCGAAGAAGCTTTCTTT; v_gene: TRBV5-5; d_gene: TRBD1; abundance: NA; j_gene: TRBJ1-1
CDR3aa: CSVGSGEDTEAFF; CDR3nt: TGCAGCGTTGGATCAGGGGAGGACACTGAAGCTTTCTTT; v_gene: TRBV29-1; d_gene: NA; abundance: many; j_gene: TRBJ1-1
CDR3aa: CANPFESKETQYF; CDR3nt: TGTGCCAACCCCTTTGAGAGTAAAGAGACCCAGTACTTC; v_gene: TRBV12-3/TRBV12-4; d_gene: NA; abundance: many; j_gene: TRBJ2-5
CDR3aa: CSARVSWGQETQYF; CDR3nt: TGCAGTGCTAGGGTGTCGTGGGGGCAAGAGACCCAGTACTTC; v_gene: TRBV20-1; d_gene: NA; abundance: many; j_gene: TRBJ2-5
CDR3aa: CASSDPQGRAEAFF; CDR3nt: TGTGCCAGCAGTGACCCACAGGGGCGCGCTGAAGCTTTCTTT; v_gene: TRBV6-1; d_gene: TRBD1; abundance: few; j_gene: TRBJ1-1
CDR3aa: CASSLGQGQGQPQHF; CDR3nt: TGTGCCAGCAGCTTGGGACAGGGGCAGGGTCAGCCCCAGCATTTT; v_gene: TRBV7-2; d_gene: TRBD1; abundance: many; j_gene: TRBJ1-5
CDR3aa: CASKPGTGPYEQYF; CDR3nt: TGTGCCAGCAAACCCGGGACAGGGCCCTACGAGCAGTACTTC; v_gene: TRBV11-1; d_gene: TRBD1; abundance: NA; j_gene: TRBJ2-7
CDR3aa: CASSWNGANGYTF; CDR3nt: TGCGCCAGCAGCTGGAACGGAGCTAATGGCTACACCTTC; v_gene: TRBV5-1; d_gene: NA; abundance: many; j_gene: TRBJ1-2
CDR3aa: CASSVATSGPYEQYF; CDR3nt: TGTGCCAGCAGCGTAGCTACTAGCGGACCCTACGAGCAGTACTTC; v_gene: TRBV9; d_gene: TRBD2; abundance: many; j_gene: TRBJ2-7
CDR3aa: CASRTTRAPYEQYF; CDR3nt: TGTGCCAGCAGGACGACGAGAGCACCCTACGAGCAGTACTTC; v_gene: TRBV2; d_gene: NA; abundance: once; j_gene: TRBJ2-7
CDR3aa: CASSLVTGASEKLFF; CDR3nt: TGTGCCAGCAGCTTGGTGACAGGGGCAAGTGAAAAACTGTTTTTT; v_gene: TRBV5-8; d_gene: TRBD1; abundance: few; j_gene: TRBJ1-4
CDR3aa: CASSQDRPDGTQYF; CDR3nt: TGTGCCAGCAGCCAAGATAGGCCCGACGGGACCCAGTACTTC; v_gene: TRBV7-9; d_gene: NA; abundance: NA; j_gene: TRBJ2-5
CDR3aa: CASSLIPGPQDF; CDR3nt: TGTGCCAGCAGCCTCATACCGGGCCCTCAAGATTTC; v_gene: TRBV3-1; d_gene: NA; abundance: NA; j_gene: TRBJ2-5
CDR3aa: CASSLGPGDPPETQYF; CDR3nt: TGTGCCAGCAGCTTAGGTCCCGGGGACCCCCCAGAGACCCAGTACTTC; v_gene: TRBV7-9; d_gene: NA; abundance: NA; j_gene: TRBJ2-5
CDR3aa: CASSFVGIQETQYF; CDR3nt: TGTGCCAGCAGCTTTGTGGGGATTCAAGAGACCCAGTACTTC; v_gene: TRBV7-9; d_gene: NA; abundance: few; j_gene: TRBJ2-5
CDR3aa: CASSGGQPPYGYTF; CDR3nt: TGCGCCAGCAGCGGGGGACAGCCACCTTATGGCTACACCTTC; v_gene: TRBV5-1; d_gene: TRBD1; abundance: few; j_gene: TRBJ1-2
CDR3aa: CASSQGTSGSQETQYF; CDR3nt: TGCGCCAGCAGCCAAGGGACTAGCGGGAGCCAAGAGACCCAGTACTTC; v_gene: TRBV5-1; d_gene: TRBD2; abundance: many; j_gene: TRBJ2-5
CDR3aa: CVSEDRGSSYEQYF; CDR3nt: TGTGTCAGCGAGGACAGGGGGAGCTCCTACGAGCAGTACTTC; v_gene: TRBV2; d_gene: TRBD1; abundance: few; j_gene: TRBJ2-7
CDR3aa: CASRSRGLAGGQETQYF; CDR3nt: TGTGCCAGCAGATCACGAGGACTAGCGGGAGGGCAAGAGACCCAGTACTTC; v_gene: TRBV7-2; d_gene: TRBD2; abundance: NA; j_gene: TRBJ2-5
CDR3aa: CASGFDGHTGELFF; CDR3nt: TGTGCTAGTGGTTTTGACGGGCACACCGGGGAGCTGTTTTTT; v_gene: TRBV12-5; d_gene: NA; abundance: NA; j_gene: TRBJ2-2
CDR3aa: CSARAGGSNQPQHF; CDR3nt: TGCAGTGCTAGAGCAGGGGGAAGCAATCAGCCCCAGCATTTT; v_gene: TRBV20-1; d_gene: TRBD1; abundance: many; j_gene: TRBJ1-5
CDR3aa: CASSNQGGELFF; CDR3nt: TGTGCCAGCAGCAACCAGGGCGGGGAGCTGTTTTTT; v_gene: TRBV7-8; d_gene: NA; abundance: many; j_gene: TRBJ2-2
CDR3aa: CSVKSQGQETQYF; CDR3nt: TGCAGTGTCAAGAGCCAGGGTCAAGAGACCCAGTACTTC; v_gene: TRBV20-1; d_gene: NA; abundance: many; j_gene: TRBJ2-5
CDR3aa: CASSEGSGVQYF; CDR3nt: TGTGCCAGCAGTGAAGGTTCGGGAGTACAGTACTTC; v_gene: TRBV2; d_gene: NA; abundance: NA; j_gene: TRBJ2-5
CDR3aa: CSAKDRVKENTIYF; CDR3nt: TGCAGTGCTAAGGACAGGGTGAAGGAAAACACCATATATTTT; v_gene: TRBV20-1; d_gene: TRBD1; abundance: NA; j_gene: TRBJ1-3
CDR3aa: CASSYSKGDGNQPQHF; CDR3nt: TGTGCCAGCAGTTACTCAAAGGGCGATGGCAATCAGCCCCAGCATTTT; v_gene: TRBV7-9; d_gene: NA; abundance: NA; j_gene: TRBJ1-5
CDR3aa: CASSTRTGGAGQPQHF; CDR3nt: TGTGCCAGCAGCACCCGGACAGGGGGCGCAGGCCAGCCCCAGCATTTT; v_gene: TRBV7-2; d_gene: TRBD1; abundance: once; j_gene: TRBJ1-5
CDR3aa: CASGFGETEAFF; CDR3nt: TGTGCTAGTGGTTTCGGGGAAACTGAAGCTTTCTTT; v_gene: TRBV12-5; d_gene: NA; abundance: few; j_gene: TRBJ1-1
CDR3aa: CASPAGGETQYF; CDR3nt: TGTGCCAGCCCCGCCGGCGGGGAGACCCAGTACTTC; v_gene: TRBV25-1; d_gene: NA; abundance: NA; j_gene: TRBJ2-5